The 17 T cell receptor beta chains listed next were all sequenced from one sample in a study of T-cell memory formation after mild COVID-19. Via MiXCR, TCRdb re-called the 5' RACE reads, giving one row per CDR3 protein. Here the sample spans 250,000 to 350,000 distinct CDR3 sequences, about 17% being singletons. The sample comprised PBMCs or a T cell subset sorted from them (not recorded which). All receptors come from a man between 18 and 29 years old who had mild COVID-19 (a few samples of this study predate the infection). Cell type and time point are not known.

Only a few counts were recorded for this clonotype. The gene calls are TRBV5-1 and TRBJ2-7, with D tentatively TRBD2 (6 bases). Trimming took 1 base from V and 11 from J, leaving 16 bases between them. The CDR3 contains 13 residues. Per the germline V gene, CDR1 is SGHRS and CDR2 is YFSETQ. The chain's CDR3 is CASSLRGRGTEYF. The CDR3 nucleotides are TGCGCCAGCAGCTTGAGAGGTCGGGGGACCGAGTACTTC. The entire variable domain, with the rest obtained from reference TRBV5-1 and TRBJ2-7, is as follows: KAGVTQTPRYLIKTRGQQVTLSCSPISGHRSVSWYQQTPGQGLQFLFEYFSETQRNKGNFPGRFSGRQFSNSRSEMNVSTLELGDSALYLCASSLRGRGTEYFGPGTRLTVT.

This clonotype was detected many times. The DNA for the CDR3 is TGCGCCAGCAGCTTGGGACCCCTCTCTGGGGCCAACGTCCTGACTTTC. Its protein is CASSLGPLSGANVLTF. The rearrangement joins TRBV5-1 to TRBJ2-6, with D uncertain. Germline-derived CDR1 and CDR2 are SGHRS and YFSETQ. The CDR3 spans 16 residues. V was trimmed by 0 bases and J by 0 bases, leaving 7 bases between them.

The chain couples TRBV10-3 to TRBJ1-5; D uncertain. This CDR3 region has 12 residues. The V gene's germline CDR1 is ENHRY and CDR2 SYGVKD. Trimming shortened V by 3 bases and J by 2 bases, and 2 bases separated the two germline ends. CDR3 bases: TGTGCCATCAGTGACGGCAATCAGCCCCAGCATTTT. Translation: CAISDGNQPQHF.

The CDR3 bases are TGCAGCGCCCGACTTGCTTTCCAGACCCAGTACTTC. The encoded protein is CSARLAFQTQYF. This chain joins TRBV29-1 and TRBJ2-5, with D unclear. Trimming stripped 7 bases from V and 6 bases from J, with 15 bases between. The germline gives CDR1 SQVTM, CDR2 ANQGSEA. The CDR3 covers 12 residues.

This chain connects TRBV10-3 to TRBJ2-1, with D perhaps matching TRBD2 (6 bases). This CDR3 comprises 14 residues. V lost 10 bases, J lost 2 bases, and 15 bases lay in between. The germline V gene has CDR1 ENHRY and CDR2 SYGVKD. The CDR3 sequence is CATNRDSTYNEQFF. In DNA, the CDR3 is TGTGCCACTAACCGGGACTCTACCTACAATGAGCAGTTCTTC.

This clonotype was picked up many times. The chain joins TRBV5-1 to TRBJ1-1, with TRBD1 identical over 12 bases. The CDR3 has 14 amino acids. V trimming: 4 bases; J trimming: 6 bases; junction bases outside the gene matches: 4. The germline V gene encodes CDR1 SGHRS and CDR2 YFSETQ. The CDR3 loop reads CASSPGQGASEAFF. CDR3 bases: TGCGCCAGCAGCCCGGGACAGGGGGCGTCTGAAGCTTTCTTT.

The CDR3 DNA follows: TGTGCCAGCAGTTTATGGGAGGGACAAGACTCCTACAATGAGCAGTTCTTC. This sequence encodes CASSLWEGQDSYNEQFF. The rearrangement uses TRBV27 and TRBJ2-1; maybe TRBD2 (7 bases). Germline loops: CDR1 MNHEY, CDR2 SMNVEV (reference sequence). The CDR3 is made up of 17 amino acids. V lost 1 base, J lost 0 bases, and 13 bases lay in between.

CDR3 bases: TGCAGCGTTGAGGGACAGGGGATCTCTGGAAACACCATATATTTT. Translating it yields CSVEGQGISGNTIYF. V is TRBV29-1 and J is TRBJ1-3, with 10 bases aligning to TRBD1. Germline lookup yields CDR1 SQVTM and CDR2 ANQGSEA. CDR3 length: 15 residues. Trimming removed 3 bases from V and 0 bases from J; junction bases left unmatched: 2.

This chain uses TRBV6-5 with TRBJ1-2; 8 positions match TRBD1. Germline assignment: CDR1 MNHEY and CDR2 SVGAGI. The junction had 9 bases not matched to a gene; V was cut back by 0 bases and J by 9 bases. The CDR3 sequence is 15 residues long. The CDR3 DNA follows: TGTGCCAGCAGTTACTCGAGTCAGGGGGCAATGAGCTACACCTTC. This codes for CASSYSSQGAMSYTF.

This clonotype came up many times. The rearrangement joins TRBV7-2 to TRBJ1-5; tentatively, D is TRBD1 (6 bases). V gave up 2 bases and J gave up 7 bases, with 9 bases separating them. CDR1 and CDR2 from the germline V gene are SGHTA and FQGNSA. There are 13 residues in the CDR3. The CDR3 DNA follows: TGTGCCAGCAGCTTAAACAGGGACCAGCCCCAGCATTTT. Its translation is CASSLNRDQPQHF.

The chain joins TRBV20-1 to TRBJ2-2, with a tentative D call TRBD1 (6 bases). Germline V gene lookup returns CDR1 DFQATT and CDR2 SNEGSKA (reference sequence). V lost 2 bases to trimming and J lost 6 bases, with 13 bases between them. The CDR3 extends over 14 amino acids. The CDR3 nucleotides read TGCAGTGCTAGACAGGGGTGGGCGGCCGGGGAGCTGTTTTTT. It encodes CSARQGWAAGELFF.

This clonotype was detected only a few times. The J gene is TRBJ1-1, the V gene TRBV12-5; 7 bases line up with TRBD1. Per the germline V gene, CDR1 is LGHNT and CDR2 is FRNRAP. The CDR3 totals 12 residues. The trim removed 4 bases at V and 9 bases at J, leaving 5 bases unmatched. The CDR3 DNA is TGTGCTAGTGGTTCGGGACAGACCAAAGCTTTCTTT. Protein: CASGSGQTKAFF. The full variable domain, with the rest looked up from reference TRBV12-5 and TRBJ1-1, is DARVTQTPRHKVTEMGQEVTMRCQPILGHNTVFWYRQTMMQGLELLAYFRNRAPLDDSGMPKDRFSAEMPDATLATLKIQPSEPRDSAVYFCASGSGQTKAFFGQGTRLTVV.

In this sample, this clonotype turned up a few times. This sequence joins TRBV18 and TRBJ1-4; D might be TRBD1 (5 bases). The CDR3 spans 16 residues. Germline CDR1 and CDR2: KGHSH and LQKENI. Deletions cut 4 bases from V and 0 bases from J, with 12 bases between. The CDR3 sequence is CASSRDGSATNEKLFF. The CDR3 DNA sequence: TGTGCCAGCTCACGGGACGGATCAGCAACTAATGAAAAACTGTTTTTT.

The chain employs TRBV11-2 and TRBJ2-1; 8 positions match TRBD1. This CDR3 contains 15 residues. V lost 7 bases to trimming and J lost 6 bases; unmatched junction nucleotides: 11. Germline V gives CDR1 SGHAT, CDR2 FQNNGV. CDR3 in amino acids: CASNLRTGPSNEQFF. CDR3 DNA sequence: TGTGCCAGCAACCTCAGGACAGGGCCGAGCAATGAGCAGTTCTTC. The full variable domain, with the rest looked up from reference TRBV11-2 and TRBJ2-1, is EAGVAQSPRYKIIEKRQSVAFWCNPISGHATLYWYQQILGQGPKLLIQFQNNGVVDDSQLPKDRFSAERLKGVDSTLKIQPAKLEDSAVYLCASNLRTGPSNEQFFGPGTRLTVL.

This clonotype came up a few times. This sequence joins TRBV10-3 and TRBJ1-4, with TRBD1 identical over 10 bases. Germline V lookup: CDR1 ENHRY, CDR2 SYGVKD. V trimming: 10 bases; J trimming: 8 bases; junction bases outside the gene matches: 7. The CDR3 consists of 13 residues. CDR3: CATTGTGAEKLFF. CDR3 nucleotide sequence: TGTGCCACGACCGGGACAGGGGCCGAAAAACTGTTTTTT.

This chain joins TRBV10-3 and TRBJ2-1; 10 bases match TRBD2. V shed 0 bases and J 6 bases; nucleotides not matched to a gene: 2. CDR1 is ENHRY and CDR2 is SYGVKD in the germline V gene. The CDR3 contains 15 residues. The CDR3 region is CAISESERGGNEQFF. CDR3 bases: TGTGCCATCAGTGAGTCGGAGCGGGGGGGCAATGAGCAGTTCTTC.

This sequence joins TRBV11-2 and TRBJ2-7; D gene ambiguous. With 5 bases removed from V and 5 bases from J, the gap between germline ends came to 13 bases. Germline V gene lookup returns CDR1 SGHAT and CDR2 FQNNGV. This CDR3 comprises 13 residues. CDR3 nucleotides: TGTGCCAGCAGCCTCACGGGCGGAGACGAGCAGTACTTC. Encoded protein: CASSLTGGDEQYF.